The next 14 T cell receptor beta chains were all read from a single sample in a study of cytomegalovirus exposure and HLA in healthy donors. 60 Vbeta and 13 Jbeta primers were used in PCR. Clones were sequenced by immunoSEQ multiplex PCR, and TCRdb holds only the in-frame ones, with some missing. Of 150,000 to 200,000 clones detected, 77% appear once; the ten largest clones hold about 3.8%. Sample: PBMCs. The receptors shown here come from a woman aged 60 to 75 in good health and CMV-seropositive.

This clone was seen only a few times. The chain couples TRBV19 to TRBJ2-3, with 13 bases that match TRBD2. Germline V CDR1 and CDR2: LNHDA, SQIVND (reference sequence). V gave up 7 bases and J gave up 5 bases; unmatched junction bases: 12. The CDR3 has 17 amino acids. CDR3 in amino acids: CASTSPGLAGVRDTQYF. The CDR3 DNA sequence: TGTGCCAGTACTTCCCCCGGACTAGCGGGAGTTAGAGATACGCAGTATTTT.

The V call is TRBV2, the J call TRBJ1-2; maybe TRBD1 (5 bases). The CDR3 spans 13 residues. Germline V lookup: CDR1 SNHLY, CDR2 FYNNEI. V was shortened by 3 bases and J by 5 bases, with 10 bases between the two germline ends. CDR3 amino acids: CASSDWGEYGYTF. CDR3 sequence (DNA): TGTGCCAGCAGTGATTGGGGGGAATATGGCTACACCTTC.

The rearrangement uses TRBV5-1 and TRBJ2-3; possible D gene TRBD2, 5 bases. Trimming cost V 4 bases and J 0 bases, with 9 bases left between them. CDR1 is SGHRS, CDR2 YFSETQ, per germline. The CDR3 runs to 14 residues. The CDR3 DNA is TGCGCCAGCAGCGCAGCGGAAAGCACAGATACGCAGTATTTT. Its protein product is CASSAAESTDTQYF. Filled out from reference TRBV5-1 and TRBJ2-3, the complete variable domain reads KAGVTQTPRYLIKTRGQQVTLSCSPISGHRSVSWYQQTPGQGLQFLFEYFSETQRNKGNFPGRFSGRQFSNSRSEMNVSTLELGDSALYLCASSAAESTDTQYFGPGTRLTVL.

The chain couples TRBV4-1 to TRBJ1-3; the D is unclear. This CDR3 spans 15 amino acids. Trimming shortened V by 0 bases and J by 0 bases, and 6 bases separated the two germline ends. The germline V gene encodes CDR1 MGHRA and CDR2 YSYEKL. CDR3 bases: TGCGCCAGCAGCCAAGATACAGTCTCTGGAAACACCATATATTTT. Its protein is CASSQDTVSGNTIYF.

The chain couples TRBV18 to TRBJ2-7; 7 bases are a match to TRBD1. CDR3 size: 15 residues. Germline-derived CDR1 and CDR2 are KGHSH and LQKENI. Trimming cost V 4 bases and J 3 bases; bases outside gene matches: 9. CDR3 nucleotides: TGTGCCAGCTCACACGGGACAGTCAAGGTCTACGAGCAGTACTTC. Translating gives CASSHGTVKVYEQYF.

The chain uses TRBV5-8 and TRBJ1-6; no clear D gene. The CDR3 is 14 residues long. CDR1 and CDR2 (germline): SGHTS, YDEGEE. Deletions cut 1 base from V and 9 bases from J, with 11 bases between. The CDR3, as DNA: TGTGCCAGCAGCTTGACCGGGTTTAGTTCACCCCTCCACTTT. This translates into CASSLTGFSSPLHF.

The chain recombines TRBV5-6 with TRBJ2-7; maybe TRBD2 (5 bases). V shed 0 bases and J shed 6 bases, with 19 bases lying between them. Germline V gives CDR1 SGHDT, CDR2 YYEEEE. The CDR3 has 16 amino acids. The CDR3 protein is CASSLDLGGRAPEQYF. The DNA for the CDR3 is TGTGCCAGCAGCTTGGATTTGGGCGGGCGGGCCCCCGAGCAGTACTTC.

This chain uses TRBV7-9 with TRBJ2-3; no clear D gene. Trimming left V 2 bases short and J 0 bases short, with 9 bases between. The CDR3 is made up of 15 amino acids. Germline CDR1 and CDR2: SEHNR and FQNEAQ (reference sequence). The CDR3 loop is CASSLRQSSTDTQYF. CDR3 sequence (DNA): TGTGCCAGCAGCTTACGCCAGTCTAGCACAGATACGCAGTATTTT.

The V call is TRBV7-3, the J call TRBJ2-3; D perhaps matches TRBD2 (5 bases). The CDR3 is 15 amino acids. Germline V lookup: CDR1 SGHTA, CDR2 FQGTGA. Trimming shortened V by 2 bases and J by 2 bases, and 11 bases separated the two germline ends. The CDR3 reads CASSLQAANTDTQYF. In DNA, the CDR3 is TGTGCCAGCAGCTTACAAGCGGCCAACACAGATACGCAGTATTTT.

V gene TRBV10-2 combines with J gene TRBJ1-2, with 7 bases matching TRBD1. There are 15 residues in the CDR3. V lost 2 bases, J lost 8 bases, and 11 bases stayed unmatched. Germline CDR1 is WSHSY and CDR2 is SAAADI. CDR3 DNA sequence: TGCGCCAGCAGTGAGGCCAAGGGACAGATGGACGGCTACACCTTC. Translation gives CASSEAKGQMDGYTF.

The gene calls are TRBV5-8 and TRBJ2-3; TRBD2 matches 13 bases. This CDR3 comprises 16 residues. The ends lost 4 bases at V and 8 bases at J; junction bases unmatched: 10. The V gene's germline CDR1 is SGHTS and CDR2 YDEGEE. The CDR3 DNA reads TGTGCCAGCAGCCGATATGGACTAGCGGGAGTAGGTACGCAGTATTTT. Protein sequence: CASSRYGLAGVGTQYF.

The gene calls are TRBV28 and TRBJ2-7; D gene ambiguous. Germline V gene data show CDR1 as MDHEN and CDR2 as SYDVKM. V was trimmed by 2 bases and J by 5 bases, leaving 13 bases between them. The CDR3 is 14 amino acids. This CDR3 reads CASSLILPPHEQYF. The CDR3 DNA reads as TGTGCCAGCAGTTTAATCCTACCCCCTCACGAGCAGTACTTC.

V and J are TRBV18 and TRBJ2-7; TRBD2 aligns across 9 bases. V dropped 2 bases and J dropped 2; count of bases not matched to a gene: 7. Germline V CDR1 and CDR2: KGHSH, LQKENI. This CDR3 has 16 residues. CDR3 nucleotides: TGTGCCAGCTCACCATGGCCGAGACTAGCGGCCTACGAGCAGTACTTC. Its protein product is CASSPWPRLAAYEQYF.

The chain employs TRBV2 and TRBJ2-1; 12 bases fit TRBD2. The CDR3 extends over 13 amino acids. J gave up 3 bases and V 10 bases, and 1 base lay outside the gene matches. Germline CDR1 is SNHLY and CDR2 is FYNNEI. The DNA of the CDR3 is TGTGCCACGGGACTAGCGGGCTACAATGAGCAGTTCTTC. It is translated as CATGLAGYNEQFF.